A single sample gave rise to the 25 T cell receptor beta chains below, sequenced in a study of tumor-infiltrating lymphocytes in primary liver carcinoma. The investigators made TCR beta cDNA from about 500 ng total RNA, using a constant-region primer. For TCR beta, libraries were produced by three nested multiplex PCR rounds using slightly modified ARM-PCR. The first two PCR rounds, roughly 11 cycles each, used TRBV1-TRBV30 forward primers and a C-beta reverse primer. Using its own MiXCR run on the multiplex PCR reads, TCRdb lists one record per CDR3 protein. Of 100,000 to 120,000 distinct CDR3 sequences listed, approximately 80% were seen once; the top ten hold 15% to 25%. Co-extraction of both nucleic acids (RNA and DNA) used roughly 20-34 mg of unsorted bulk tissue. The sample was liver tumor tissue from sampling region 3. This sample's subset: tumor region T3, left-lateral pole. The origin of the receptors is a man between 40 and 49 years old with primary liver carcinoma and hepatitis B virus infection.

Turning to this clonotype: Germline is not matched at one junction end, which may reflect a read error. This chain uses TRBV4-3 with TRBJ1-6; 10 nucleotides align to TRBD1. CDR1 is LGHNA and CDR2 is YSLEER in the germline V gene. The CDR3 loop spans 16 amino acids. The CDR3 DNA follows: TGCGCCAGCAGCTCCTGGGACAGGGGAAGCGATTCATCCCTCCACTTT. Its translation: CASSSWDRGSDSSLHF.

On this clonotype: Compared with germline, one end of the junction differs, possibly owing to a read error. The chain uses TRBV11-2 and TRBJ2-3, with D tentatively TRBD1 or TRBD2 (7 bases each). The CDR3 has 17 amino acids. From germline, CDR1 is SGHAT and CDR2 FQNNGV. CDR3 bases: TGTGCCAGCAGCTTAGATCAGGGGGAGACTAGCACAGATATGCAGTATTTC. Its translation: CASSLDQGETSTDMQYF.

This clonotype has a count of ten or more. This chain connects TRBV6-1 to TRBJ2-7; D gene uncertain. This CDR3 has 12 residues. V was shortened by 2 bases and J by 6 bases, with 8 bases between the two germline ends. Germline values: CDR1 MNHNS, CDR2 SASEGT. The chain's CDR3 is CASSELSGEQYF. CDR3 in DNA: TGTGCCAGCAGTGAATTATCGGGCGAGCAGTACTTC.

V gene TRBV12-1 combines with J gene TRBJ2-7; the tabulated D call, TRBD1, remains unverified against the DNA. TRBV12-1 is annotated as a pseudogene. This CDR3 is 16 amino acids long. The CDR3 protein is CASSIFGGQRAYEQNF. In DNA, the CDR3 is TGTGCCAGCAGCATTTTCGGAGGACAGAGAGCCTACGAGCAGAACTTC.

This clonotype was seen only once. The chain joins TRBV4-2 to TRBJ2-1, with 7 bases matching TRBD2. J was trimmed by 5 bases and V by 3 bases; bases with no gene match: 7. Germline CDR1 reads LGHNA; CDR2 reads YNFKEQ. The CDR3 covers 15 residues. The CDR3 DNA follows: TGTGCCAGCAGCCACGCCGGGGGAGGGAACAATGAGCAGTTCTTC. Translation: CASSHAGGGNNEQFF.

The V and J genes are TRBV29-1 and TRBJ2-1; 9 bases line up with TRBD2. J was trimmed by 8 bases and V by 6 bases; bases with no gene match: 14. CDR3 size: 15 residues. The V gene's germline CDR1 is SQVTM and CDR2 ANQGSEA. The CDR3 DNA reads TGCAGCGTGAGCAGGAGTAGCGGGAGAGGCGATGAGCAGTTCTTC. Its translation is CSVSRSSGRGDEQFF.

In the case of this clonotype: One end of the junction does not line up with germline, which may come from a read error. The rearrangement uses TRBV11-2 and TRBJ2-2, with a tentative D call TRBD2 (5 bases). CDR3 length: 15 amino acids. In germline, CDR1 is SGHAT, CDR2 FQNNGV. The CDR3 coding sequence is TGTGCCAGTAGTCTATGGACTGCGAACACCTGGGAGCTGTTTTTT. It translates to CASSLWTANTWELFF.

As concerns this clonotype: The junction differs from germline at one of its ends, possibly a read error. The chain uses TRBV29-1 and TRBJ1-1, with 8 bases lining up with TRBD1. The length of the CDR3 is 13 residues. Per germline, CDR1 SQVTM and CDR2 ANQGSEA. The CDR3 sequence: CNVKGQGVPEAFF. In DNA form, the CDR3 reads TGCAACGTTAAAGGACAGGGAGTCCCTGAAGCTTTCTTT.

This clonotype was found a few times. The rearrangement joins TRBV4-1 to TRBJ2-3; 11 bases agree with TRBD2. Germline CDR1 reads MGHRA; CDR2 reads YSYEKL. This CDR3 region has 17 residues. Trimming took 9 bases from V and 0 from J; bases not matched to a gene: 11. As DNA, the CDR3 is TGCGCCAGTCGCCAAGATCGGACTAGCGGGAGCACAGATACGCAGTATTTT. It translates to CASRQDRTSGSTDTQYF.

Written as DNA, the CDR3 is TGTGCCAGCGTGACTAGCGGGCCCAACAATGAGCAGTTCTTC. This gives the protein CASVTSGPNNEQFF. V gene TRBV28 combines with J gene TRBJ2-1; the match to TRBD2 covers 10 bases. Trimming cost V 8 bases and J 5 bases; bases outside gene matches: 6. CDR1 is MDHEN, CDR2 SYDVKM, per germline. This CDR3 has 14 amino acids.

The CDR3: CSVVVLGLAAYEQYF. Written as DNA, the CDR3 is TGCAGCGTTGTTGTCTTGGGATTAGCGGCCTACGAGCAGTACTTC. The V call is TRBV29-1, the J call TRBJ2-7; maybe TRBD2 (6 bases). Deletions cut 4 bases from V and 2 bases from J, with 18 bases between. CDR1 and CDR2 from the germline V gene are SQVTM and ANQGSEA. The CDR3 consists of 15 residues.

This chain uses TRBV6-5 with TRBJ1-2; D is unresolved. There are 13 residues in the CDR3. Germline loops: CDR1 MNHEY, CDR2 SVGAGI. Trimming left V 7 bases short and J 11 bases short, with 20 bases between. DNA for the CDR3: TGTGCCAGCACCCCGAGGAGCGAGGGTGGTTACACCTTC. Its translation: CASTPRSEGGYTF.

Details on this clonotype: A junction boundary mismatches the germline segment, possibly from a read error. This chain uses TRBV5-4 with TRBJ2-1; D uncertain. Germline V gene sequence: CDR1 SGHNT, CDR2 YYREEE (reference sequence). The CDR3 contains 14 residues. CDR3 DNA: TGTGCCAGCAGCTTGGTATCAATCAACAATGAGCAGTCCTTC. Translated, it gives CASSLVSINNEQSF.

On this clonotype itself: One end of the junction is discordant with germline, which a read error may explain. The chain recombines TRBV7-8 with TRBJ2-3; D is perhaps TRBD2 (5 bases). In germline, CDR1 is SGHVS, CDR2 FQNEAQ. CDR3 length: 15 amino acids. This CDR3 is CDSSPLLESTDMQYF. In nucleotides, the CDR3 is TGTGACAGCAGCCCCCTACTAGAAAGCACAGATATGCAGTATTTT.

V is TRBV5-1 and J is TRBJ1-3, with a weak D call TRBD1 (6 bases). Germline V gene data show CDR1 as SGHRS and CDR2 as YFSETQ. The ends were cut back, 0 bases at V and 14 bases at J, with 24 bases in the middle. This CDR3 is 16 amino acids long. The chain's CDR3 is CASSLDSGGSGNTVYF. The CDR3 bases are TGCGCCAGCAGCTTGGACTCGGGGGGCTCTGGAAATACCGTATATTTT.

The genes are TRBV4-2 and TRBJ1-4; the D gene is possibly TRBD1 (6 bases). V was shortened by 0 bases and J by 4 bases, with 18 bases between the two germline ends. CDR3 length: 18 amino acids. Germline CDR1 LGHNA, CDR2 YNFKEQ. CDR3 region: CASSQDRAWGANNEKLFF. CDR3 DNA sequence: TGTGCCAGCAGCCAAGATCGTGCGTGGGGGGCAAATAATGAAAAACTGTTTTTT.

V and J are TRBV6-5 and TRBJ2-6; TRBD1 might be the D (5 bases). Germline loops: CDR1 MNHEY, CDR2 SVGAGI. The CDR3 is made up of 19 amino acids. V gave up 6 bases and J gave up 13 bases, with 34 bases separating them. CDR3 in amino acids: CASSRPWAGPLSGADVLTF. CDR3 sequence (DNA): TGTGCCAGCAGCCGACCCTGGGCAGGGCCCTTATCTGGGGCCGATGTCCTGACTTTC.

The CDR3: CNSSRGYTDTQYF. CDR3 DNA sequence: TGTAACAGCAGCCGAGGTTACACAGATACGCAGTATTTT. The gene calls are TRBV14 and TRBJ2-3; the D is unclear. The CDR3 runs 13 residues. Germline-derived CDR1 and CDR2 are SGHDN and FVKESK.

The rearrangement uses TRBV4-2 and TRBJ2-1; possibly TRBD2 for D (5 bases). The CDR3 is 16 amino acids. V shed 2 bases and J shed 2 bases, with 13 bases lying between them. Germline CDR1 LGHNA, CDR2 YNFKEQ. The CDR3 loop reads CASSQLSELTYNEQFF. The CDR3 DNA reads TGTGCCAGCAGCCAACTTAGCGAACTCACCTACAATGAGCAGTTCTTC.

This clonotype has a count of ten or more. The chain joins TRBV6-6 to TRBJ1-3; D unclear. Germline V gene lookup returns CDR1 MNHNY and CDR2 SVGAGI (reference sequence). CDR3 size: 11 residues. The V end was cut by 5 bases, the J end by 4 bases, with 3 bases between. As DNA, the CDR3 is TGTGCCAGCAGTGCGGGAAACACCATATATTTT. The encoded protein is CASSAGNTIYF.

Details on this clonotype: Since the CDR3 does not end with the conserved phenylalanine or tryptophan, this likely comes from a read error. The chain joins TRBV6-2 or TRBV6-3 to TRBJ2-2, with D perhaps TRBD2 (6 bases). The length of the CDR3 is 16 residues. Germline lookup yields CDR1 MNHEY and CDR2 SVGEGT. Written as DNA, the CDR3 is TGTGCCAGCACCGGCGGGGCGGCTACCAACATCGGGGAGCTGTTTTCT. The encoded protein is CASTGGAATNIGELFS.

The V gene is TRBV29-1, the J gene TRBJ2-2, with TRBD1 as a possible D gene (6 bases). Germline values: CDR1 SQVTM, CDR2 ANQGSEA. CDR3 length: 12 residues. As DNA, the CDR3 is TGCATAGGTATCCAGGGGTCCGGGGAGCTGTTTTTT. Residues: CIGIQGSGELFF.

Comments on this clonotype: The junction and the germline gene differ at one end; a read error may be behind it. The chain joins TRBV29-1 to TRBJ1-2, with D tentatively TRBD1 (6 bases). Germline V lookup: CDR1 SQVTM, CDR2 ANQGSEA. This CDR3 has 13 residues. This CDR3 reads CSVFGQTIYDYTF. In DNA, the CDR3 is TGCAGCGTTTTCGGACAGACTATCTATGACTACACCTTC.

Comment on this clonotype: A junction boundary mismatches the germline segment, possibly from a read error. The chain joins TRBV6-1 to TRBJ2-7; D is perhaps TRBD1 (6 bases). This CDR3 comprises 15 residues. Germline CDR1 and CDR2: MNHNS and SASEGT. CDR3 loop: CASSVADRSSYERYF. In DNA form, the CDR3 reads TGTGCCAGTAGTGTAGCAGACAGGAGCTCCTACGAGCGGTACTTC.

About this clonotype itself: At one end, the junction sequence differs from germline, possibly due to a read error. The rearrangement links TRBV28 to TRBJ2-4; no clear D. From germline, CDR1 is MDHEN and CDR2 SYDVKM. This CDR3 has 14 residues. The CDR3 nucleotides read TGTGCCAGCAGTAGGGCGGTGGCCAAAATCATTCAGTACTTC. This codes for CASSRAVAKIIQYF.